This is a list of T cell receptor beta chains from one sample in a study of T-cell reconstitution after alpha-beta-depleted transplantation in children. TCRdb fed the PCR reads into MiXCR, producing one record per CDR3 protein. The sample carries roughly 670,000 distinct CDR3 sequences, 13% recorded once. The specimen was PBMCs, collected before TCRalphabeta/CD19-depleted stem cell transplant. These receptors originate from a girl aged 2 to 10 with congenital amegakaryocytic thrombocytopenia, due to receive a stem cell transplant. Both conserved end residues are part of each CDR3.

J gene: TRBJ2-1
V gene: TRBV19
CDR3 protein: CATFKRVAGGYNEQFF

J gene: TRBJ2-1
V gene: TRBV10-3
CDR3 protein: CAIGRYYNEQFF

J gene: TRBJ1-2
V gene: TRBV5-1
CDR3 protein: CASSLRDRVNHGYTF

J gene: TRBJ1-3
V gene: TRBV28
CDR3 protein: CASSLSRAGNTIYF

J gene: TRBJ2-3
V gene: TRBV7-8
CDR3 protein: CASSIRGAPDTQYF

J gene: TRBJ2-1
V gene: TRBV29-1
CDR3 protein: CSARTSGGGNEQFF

J gene: TRBJ1-1
V gene: TRBV20-1
CDR3 protein: CSASGQYTEAFF

J gene: TRBJ2-5
V gene: TRBV25-1
CDR3 protein: CASSEWEKETQYF

J gene: TRBJ2-1
V gene: TRBV12-3/TRBV12-4
CDR3 protein: CASSLALGRESPYYNEQFF

J gene: TRBJ1-1
V gene: TRBV5-1
CDR3 protein: CASSFTVTTNTEAFF